Presented here are 26 T cell receptor beta chains from one specimen sequenced in a study of shared clonotypes between healthy human individuals. Clones were read by immunoSEQ multiplex PCR, and TCRdb kept only the in-frame ones, dropping some. The sample gives about 1.5 million clones, 95% to 99% of which show up once; about 0.4% is in the top ten. Input material: naive CD4+ T cells sorted from blood. Sample subset: CD45RA+ positively selected. Receptor source: a man aged 30 to 39 in good health.

The V gene is TRBV14, the J gene TRBJ2-7, with 7 nucleotides matching TRBD1. Germline V gives CDR1 SGHDN, CDR2 FVKESK. The CDR3 sequence is 16 residues long. Germline trimming cut 0 bases from V and 2 bases from J; bases unmatched to any gene: 7. The CDR3 spells CASSQDFAQGAYEQYF. In nucleotides, the CDR3 is TGTGCCAGCAGCCAAGATTTCGCGCAGGGGGCCTACGAGCAGTACTTC.

This clone was observed a single time. V usage is TRBV6-7 and J usage is TRBJ2-5; tentative D call: TRBD2 (6 bases). TRBV6-7 has ORF status, its function being uncertain. This CDR3 region has 14 residues. Trimming took 3 bases from V and 5 from J, leaving 13 bases between them. The CDR3 reads CASSYNGSEETQYF. CDR3 DNA: TGTGCCAGCAGTTATAACGGGAGTGAGGAGACCCAGTACTTC.

V and J are TRBV6-6 and TRBJ1-4; D possibly corresponds to TRBD1 (5 bases). The CDR3 sequence is 12 residues long. Per germline, CDR1 MNHNY and CDR2 SVGAGI (reference sequence). V dropped 6 bases and J dropped 7 bases, with 9 bases sitting between them. In nucleotides, the CDR3 is TGTGCCAGCAGGGGGACTGGTGAAAAACTGTTTTTT. This encodes CASRGTGEKLFF.

The chain joins TRBV28 to TRBJ2-7; 7 bases are shared with TRBD2. The J segment lost 0 bases and the V segment lost 6 bases, leaving 11 bases of the junction unmatched. Germline V lookup: CDR1 MDHEN, CDR2 SYDVKM. The CDR3 runs to 16 residues. The CDR3 reads CASRLGGTASSYEQYF. The CDR3 DNA sequence: TGTGCCAGCAGACTGGGAGGGACGGCTAGCTCCTACGAGCAGTACTTC. Full variable domain (remainder filled in from reference TRBV28 and TRBJ2-7): DVKVTQSSRYLVKRTGEKVFLECVQDMDHENMFWYRQDPGLGLRLIYFSYDVKMKEKGDIPEGYSVSREKKERFSLILESASTNQTSMYLCASRLGGTASSYEQYFGPGTRLTVT.

This chain links TRBV6-6 with TRBJ2-7; 8 nucleotides agree with TRBD2. CDR3 length equals 14 residues. J gave up 1 base and V 6 bases, and 5 bases lay outside the gene matches. Germline CDR1 is MNHNY and CDR2 is SVGAGI (reference sequence). CDR3 DNA: TGTGCCAGCAGGCCCAAGCGGGAGTCCTACGAGCAGTACTTC. Translation gives CASRPKRESYEQYF.

This clone was counted a single time. The V call is TRBV2, the J call TRBJ2-1; maybe TRBD2 (6 bases). CDR1 is SNHLY, CDR2 FYNNEI, per germline. V was shortened by 4 bases and J by 1 base, with 14 bases between the two germline ends. The CDR3 has 16 amino acids. CDR3 protein: CASSGRGSVSYNEQFF. CDR3 DNA: TGTGCCAGCAGTGGCCGGGGGTCGGTGTCCTACAATGAGCAGTTCTTC.

This sequence joins TRBV7-2 and TRBJ2-7; D is ambiguous. The CDR3 totals 14 residues. The V end lost 4 bases, the J end lost 5 bases, and 15 bases lay between the germline ends. Germline V gene data show CDR1 as SGHTA and CDR2 as FQGNSA. This CDR3 reads CASSSLTSGHEQYF. Here the CDR3 DNA reads TGTGCCAGCAGCTCCCTCACGTCGGGCCACGAGCAGTACTTC. The full variable domain, its missing parts supplied by reference TRBV7-2 and TRBJ2-7, is GAGVSQSPSNKVTEKGKDVELRCDPISGHTALYWYRQSLGQGLEFLIYFQGNSAPDKSGLPSDRFSAERTGGSVSTLTIQRTQQEDSAVYLCASSSLTSGHEQYFGPGTRLTVT.

CDR3: CASQGAMGPSPTDTQYF. The DNA of the CDR3 is TGCGCCAGCCAAGGGGCCATGGGCCCCAGCCCCACAGATACGCAGTATTTT. This rearrangement joins TRBV5-1 to TRBJ2-3, with D tentatively TRBD1 (5 bases). V was pared by 7 bases and J by 2 bases, with 23 bases between. The CDR3 has 17 residues. Looked up from germline, CDR1 is SGHRS and CDR2 is YFSETQ.

This chain uses TRBV5-1 with TRBJ2-3; the match to TRBD1 covers 7 bases. The germline CDR1 and CDR2 sequences are SGHRS and YFSETQ. The length of the CDR3 is 15 residues. V lost 4 bases, J lost 5 bases, and 10 bases stayed unmatched. CDR3 coding DNA: TGCGCCAGCAGCATTGGACAGGTTTTAGAAGATACGCAGTATTTT. It specifies CASSIGQVLEDTQYF.

The chain uses TRBV20-1 and TRBJ2-5; D may be TRBD1 or TRBD2 (5 bases each). The CDR3 length is 11 residues. Per germline, CDR1 DFQATT and CDR2 SNEGSKA (reference sequence). The germline V and J ends were trimmed by 4 bases and 5 bases, with 8 bases remaining between them. In DNA form, the CDR3 reads TGCAGTGCTATCCGGGGCGAGACCCAGTACTTC. Amino acid sequence: CSAIRGETQYF.

The V gene is TRBV21-1, the J gene TRBJ2-5; TRBD1 was called by the table and not checked on the DNA. TRBV21-1 constitutes a pseudogene. The CDR3 consists of 13 residues. The CDR3 DNA sequence: TGTGCCAGCAGCAAAGCAAGGGGGAAGGCCCAGTACTTC. This encodes CASSKARGKAQYF.

The chain recombines TRBV18 with TRBJ2-3, with 12 bases that match TRBD1. In germline, CDR1 is KGHSH, CDR2 LQKENI. This CDR3 has 16 amino acids. V was clipped by 4 bases and J by 3 bases; unmatched bases: 5. The CDR3 coding sequence is TGTGCCAGCTCACGGCCGGGACAGGGGGCAACAGATACGCAGTATTTT. Translating it yields CASSRPGQGATDTQYF.

This chain's CDR3 is CASSLSRESSGNTIYF. The CDR3 region has the DNA TGTGCCAGCAGCTTAAGCAGGGAGTCCTCTGGAAACACCATATATTTT. The genes are TRBV13 and TRBJ1-3; weak D call: TRBD1 (5 bases). Deletions cut 2 bases from V and 0 bases from J, with 11 bases between. The CDR3 has 16 amino acids. Germline lookup yields CDR1 PRHDT and CDR2 FYEKMQ (reference sequence).

This clone appeared a single time. The genes are TRBV6-5 and TRBJ2-5, with a tentative D call TRBD1 (5 bases). The CDR3 has 14 residues. Germline values: CDR1 MNHEY, CDR2 SVGAGI. Trimming removed 4 bases at V and 1 base at J, with 10 bases between. The CDR3, as DNA: TGTGCCAGCAGTTTTCTAGGGGCCCAAGAGACCCAGTACTTC. It translates to CASSFLGAQETQYF.

The chain has TRBV18 and TRBJ2-5; D is ambiguous. Per the germline V gene, CDR1 is KGHSH and CDR2 is LQKENI. CDR3 size: 12 residues. V was pared by 3 bases and J by 5 bases, with 7 bases between. The DNA for the CDR3 is TGTGCCAGCTCACCCGTGTGGGAGACCCAGTACTTC. It encodes CASSPVWETQYF.

The chain links TRBV7-9 to TRBJ2-7, with 8 bases that match TRBD1. Germline V gives CDR1 SEHNR, CDR2 FQNEAQ (reference sequence). The CDR3 consists of 14 residues. J lost 2 bases, V lost 9 bases, and 9 bases had no gene match. CDR3 sequence reads: CASLLAGGTYEQYF. In nucleotides, the CDR3 is TGTGCCAGTCTTCTTGCAGGGGGCACCTACGAGCAGTACTTC.

As for this clone: Germline is not matched at one junction end, which may reflect a read error. The CDR3 loop is CASSQGTSGSRELFF. The CDR3 DNA reads TGTGCCAGCAGTCAAGGGACTAGCGGGAGTAGGGAGCTGTTCTTC. The J gene is TRBJ2-1, the V gene TRBV7-3, with 14 bases that match TRBD2. The CDR3 contains 15 residues. Germline-derived CDR1 and CDR2 are SGHTA and FQGTGA. The whole variable domain, remainder taken from reference TRBV7-3 and TRBJ2-1, is GAGVSQTPSNKVTEKGKYVELRCDPISGHTALYWYRQSLGQGPEFLIYFQGTGAADDSGLPNDRFFAVRPEGSVSTLKIQRTERGDSAVYLCASSQGTSGSRELFFGPGTRLTVL.

The V and J genes are TRBV9 and TRBJ2-2; unclear D gene. Trimming took 0 bases from V and 4 from J, leaving 13 bases between them. The CDR3 is 16 amino acids. The germline V gene encodes CDR1 SGDLS and CDR2 YYNGEE. Here the CDR3 DNA reads TGTGCCAGCAGCGTAGATTCGAGGTTCCGCACCGGGGAGCTGTTTTTT. This codes for CASSVDSRFRTGELFF.

V is TRBV18 and J is TRBJ2-7; 9 nucleotides agree with TRBD1. Germline V gene lookup returns CDR1 KGHSH and CDR2 LQKENI. This CDR3 contains 16 residues. J lost 6 bases, V lost 3 bases, and 12 bases had no gene match. The CDR3 DNA is TGTGCCAGCTCACCCTACCGGGACAGGGTAGCGGGCGAGCAGTACTTC. It is translated as CASSPYRDRVAGEQYF.

This clone was observed once. CDR3 loop: CASSGDGNTGELFF. The CDR3 coding sequence is TGTGCCAGCAGCGGGGACGGAAACACCGGGGAGCTGTTTTTT. The J gene is TRBJ2-2, the V gene TRBV11-1; D is perhaps TRBD1 or TRBD2 (5 bases each). The germline gives CDR1 SGHAT, CDR2 FQDESV (reference sequence). This CDR3 region has 14 residues. Trimming took off 5 bases at V and 2 bases at J, with 9 bases between the two ends. Variable domain in full (rest from reference TRBV11-1 and TRBJ2-2): EAEVAQSPRYKITEKSQAVAFWCDPISGHATLYWYRQILGQGPELLVQFQDESVVDDSQLPKDRFSAERLKGVDSTLKIQPAELGDSAMYLCASSGDGNTGELFFGEGSRLTVL.

The gene calls are TRBV5-8 and TRBJ2-7, with a tentative D call TRBD1 (5 bases). Per the germline V gene, CDR1 is SGHTS and CDR2 is YDEGEE. The CDR3 loop spans 15 amino acids. V shed 5 bases and J shed 2 bases, with 17 bases lying between them. The CDR3 sequence: CASRPQTVATYEQYF. CDR3 in DNA: TGTGCCAGCAGGCCCCAGACAGTGGCTACCTACGAGCAGTACTTC.

The chain couples TRBV7-2 to TRBJ1-5; a possible D gene is TRBD1 (6 bases). CDR1 and CDR2 from the germline V gene are SGHTA and FQGNSA. Trimming removed 1 base from V and 0 bases from J, with 10 bases in between. This CDR3 has 16 amino acids. CDR3 region: CASSLGTVNSNQPQHF. DNA of the CDR3: TGTGCCAGCAGCTTAGGGACAGTTAATAGCAATCAGCCCCAGCATTTT.

The V gene is TRBV6-5, the J gene TRBJ2-5; TRBD2 is a possible D gene (5 bases). The CDR3 spans 15 residues. From germline, CDR1 is MNHEY and CDR2 SVGAGI. V was clipped by 6 bases and J by 4 bases, with 18 bases between them. CDR3 in DNA: TGTGCCAGCAGCCCCGGGGTCAGAGGGCGAGAGACCCAGTACTTC. This sequence encodes CASSPGVRGRETQYF.

This sequence joins TRBV13 and TRBJ2-5, with 9 bases identical to TRBD1. The V gene end was trimmed by 3 bases and the J gene end by 7 bases; junction bases not matched to a gene: 9. Germline CDR1 reads PRHDT; CDR2 reads FYEKMQ (reference sequence). The CDR3 has 15 residues. CDR3 residues: CASSLTGTGWRTQYF. The DNA for the CDR3 is TGTGCCAGCAGCTTGACCGGGACAGGGTGGCGGACCCAGTACTTC.

This clone was seen a handful of times. The chain carries TRBV5-4 and TRBJ2-7; TRBD2 agrees at 8 bases. There are 15 residues in the CDR3. Germline CDR1 and CDR2: SGHNT and YYREEE (reference sequence). Trimming took 1 base from V and 5 from J; bases not matched to a gene: 8. CDR3: CASSLIGGRKDEQYF. CDR3 coding DNA: TGTGCCAGCAGCTTGATCGGCGGGAGGAAGGACGAGCAGTACTTC.

The CDR3 here is CASSYGGAGIPYEQYF. In DNA form, the CDR3 reads TGTGCCAGCAGTTACGGTGGGGCAGGGATTCCCTACGAGCAGTACTTC. This rearrangement joins TRBV6-5 to TRBJ2-7, with a possible D match to TRBD1 (5 bases). V gave up 2 bases and J gave up 2 bases, with 16 bases separating them. CDR1 and CDR2 (germline): MNHEY, SVGAGI. The CDR3 extends over 16 amino acids.